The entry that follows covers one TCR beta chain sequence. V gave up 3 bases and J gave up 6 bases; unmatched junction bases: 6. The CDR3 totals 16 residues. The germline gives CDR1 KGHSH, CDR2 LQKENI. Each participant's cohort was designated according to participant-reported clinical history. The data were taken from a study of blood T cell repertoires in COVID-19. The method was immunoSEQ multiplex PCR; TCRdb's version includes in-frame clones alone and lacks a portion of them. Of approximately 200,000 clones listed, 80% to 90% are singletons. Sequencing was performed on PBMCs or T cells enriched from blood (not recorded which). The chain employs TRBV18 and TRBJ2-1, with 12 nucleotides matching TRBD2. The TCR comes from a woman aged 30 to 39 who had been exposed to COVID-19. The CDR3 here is CASSPGTSGLFNEQFF. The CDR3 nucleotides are TGTGCCAGCTCACCCGGGACTAGCGGGCTATTCAATGAGCAGTTCTTC.